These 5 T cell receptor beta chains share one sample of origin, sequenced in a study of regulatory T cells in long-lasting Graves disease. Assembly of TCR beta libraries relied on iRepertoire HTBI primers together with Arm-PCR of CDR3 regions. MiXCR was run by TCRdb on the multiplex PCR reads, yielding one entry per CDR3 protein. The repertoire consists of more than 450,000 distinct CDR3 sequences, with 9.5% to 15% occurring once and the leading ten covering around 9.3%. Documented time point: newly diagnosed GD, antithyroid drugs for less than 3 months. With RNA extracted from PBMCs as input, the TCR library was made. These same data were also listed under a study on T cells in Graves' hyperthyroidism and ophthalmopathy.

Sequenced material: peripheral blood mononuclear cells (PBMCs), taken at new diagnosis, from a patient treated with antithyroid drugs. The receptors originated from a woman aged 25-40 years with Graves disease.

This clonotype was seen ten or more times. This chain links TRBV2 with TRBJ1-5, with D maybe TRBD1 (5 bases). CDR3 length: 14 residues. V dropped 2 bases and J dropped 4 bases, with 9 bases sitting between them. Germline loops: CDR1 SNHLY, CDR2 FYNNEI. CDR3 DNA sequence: TGTGCCAGCAGTGAACGTCGGGGGAATCAGCCCCAGCATTTT. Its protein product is CASSERRGNQPQHF.

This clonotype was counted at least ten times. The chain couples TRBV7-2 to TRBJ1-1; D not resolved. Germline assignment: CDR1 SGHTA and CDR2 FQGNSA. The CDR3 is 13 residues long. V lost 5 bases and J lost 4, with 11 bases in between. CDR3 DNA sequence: TGTGCCAGCAGCCCCCATCGGACCACTGAAGCTTTCTTT. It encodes CASSPHRTTEAFF.

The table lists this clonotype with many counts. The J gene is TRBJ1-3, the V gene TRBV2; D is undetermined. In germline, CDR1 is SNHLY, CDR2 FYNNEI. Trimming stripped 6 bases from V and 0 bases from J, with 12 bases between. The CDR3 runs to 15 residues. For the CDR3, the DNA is TGTGCCAGCAGCGGCGGTTTGCGCTCTGGAAACACCATATATTTT. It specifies CASSGGLRSGNTIYF.

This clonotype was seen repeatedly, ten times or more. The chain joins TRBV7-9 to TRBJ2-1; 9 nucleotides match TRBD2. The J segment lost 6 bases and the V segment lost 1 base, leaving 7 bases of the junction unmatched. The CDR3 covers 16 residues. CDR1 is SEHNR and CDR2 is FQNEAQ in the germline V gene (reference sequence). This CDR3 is CASSLVTSGNGNEQFF. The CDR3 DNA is TGTGCCAGCAGCTTAGTGACTAGCGGAAATGGCAATGAGCAGTTCTTC. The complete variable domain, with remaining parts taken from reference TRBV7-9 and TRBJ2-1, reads DTGVSQNPRHKITKRGQNVTFRCDPISEHNRLYWYRQTLGQGPEFLTYFQNEAQLEKSRLLSDRFSAERPKGSFSTLEIQRTEQGDSAMYLCASSLVTSGNGNEQFFGPGTRLTVL.

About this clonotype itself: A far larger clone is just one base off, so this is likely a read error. DNA for the CDR3: TGTGCCAGCATCCGTGACAGACCGAATGGGCAGTTCTTC. The encoded protein is CASIRDRPNGQFF. The rearrangement uses TRBV11-2 and TRBJ2-5; D might be TRBD1 (5 bases). The J call is doubtful: the DNA matches TRBJ2-1 better. This CDR3 has 13 amino acids. Germline V gene data show CDR1 as SGHAT and CDR2 as FQNNGV.